This TCR beta chain was sequenced for a study of control samples from healthy donors and cancer patients. The data were produced by immunoSEQ multiplex PCR, yet TCRdb's version contains in-frame clones alone and is incomplete. The sample has tens of thousands of clones, roughly 88% seen once. This CDR3 is 13 amino acids long. V was cut by 2 bases and J by 3 bases, with 5 bases left in between. The germline V gene has CDR1 MNHNS and CDR2 SASEGT. Sample: blood. This chain links TRBV6-1 with TRBJ1-5; D remains unclear. The sequence was obtained from a woman aged 50 to 60 in good health. The DNA of the CDR3 is TGTGCCAGCAGTGAACCCCCCAATCAGCCCCAGCATTTT. Its protein product is CASSEPPNQPQHF.